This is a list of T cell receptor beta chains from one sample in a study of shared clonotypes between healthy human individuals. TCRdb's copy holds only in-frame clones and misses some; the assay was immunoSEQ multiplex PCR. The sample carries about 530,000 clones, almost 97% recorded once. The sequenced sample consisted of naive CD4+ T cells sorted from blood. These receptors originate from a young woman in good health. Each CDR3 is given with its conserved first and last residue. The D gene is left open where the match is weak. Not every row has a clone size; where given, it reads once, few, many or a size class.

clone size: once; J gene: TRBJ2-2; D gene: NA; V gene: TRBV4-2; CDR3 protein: CASSQLQGSTGELFF; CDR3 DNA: TGTGCCAGCAGCCAACTACAGGGTTCCACCGGGGAGCTGTTTTTT
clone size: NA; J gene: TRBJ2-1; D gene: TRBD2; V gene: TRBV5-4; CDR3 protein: CASSPGLAGYNEQFF; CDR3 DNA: TGTGCCAGCAGCCCTGGACTAGCGGGGTACAATGAGCAGTTCTTC
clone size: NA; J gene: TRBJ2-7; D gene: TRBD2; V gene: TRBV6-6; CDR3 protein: CASSPGSGSSYEQYF; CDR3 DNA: TGTGCCAGCAGCCCCGGTAGCGGGAGCTCCTACGAGCAGTACTTC
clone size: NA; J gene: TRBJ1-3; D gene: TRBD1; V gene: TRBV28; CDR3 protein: CASSFRDRATQGGYGTIYF; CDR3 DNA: TGTGCCAGCAGTTTTCGGGACAGGGCGACACAGGGAGGGTACGGCACCATATATTTT
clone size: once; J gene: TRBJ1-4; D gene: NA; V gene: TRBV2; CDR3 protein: CASLLSATNEKLFF; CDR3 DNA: TGTGCCAGCTTGCTGTCCGCAACTAATGAAAAACTGTTTTTT
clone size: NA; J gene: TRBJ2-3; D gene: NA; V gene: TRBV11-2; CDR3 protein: CASSPGTPPYTQYF; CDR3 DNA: TGTGCCAGCAGCCCCGGGACCCCTCCGTATACGCAGTATTTT
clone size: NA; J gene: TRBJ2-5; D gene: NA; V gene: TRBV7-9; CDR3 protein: CASSPHYLGGETQYF; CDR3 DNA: TGTGCCAGCAGCCCCCATTACCTCGGGGGAGAGACCCAGTACTTC
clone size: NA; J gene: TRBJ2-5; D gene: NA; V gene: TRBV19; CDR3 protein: CASSSGSAGETQYF; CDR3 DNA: TGTGCCAGTAGTAGTGGATCGGCTGGGGAGACCCAGTACTTC
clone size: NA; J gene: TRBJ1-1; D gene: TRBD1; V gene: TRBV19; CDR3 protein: CASSPTGDWSEAFF; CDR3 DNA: TGTGCCAGTAGTCCCACAGGGGACTGGTCTGAAGCTTTCTTT
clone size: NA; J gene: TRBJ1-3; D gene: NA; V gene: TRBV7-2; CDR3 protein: CASSQEYSGNTIYF; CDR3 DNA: TGTGCCAGCAGCCAGGAGTACTCTGGAAACACCATATATTTT
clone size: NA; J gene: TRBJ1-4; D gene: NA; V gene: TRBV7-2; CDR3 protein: CASSLVTRTVYEKLFF; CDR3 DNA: TGTGCCAGCAGCTTAGTGACCCGGACGGTTTATGAAAAACTGTTTTTT
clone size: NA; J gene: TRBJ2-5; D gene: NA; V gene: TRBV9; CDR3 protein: CASSAGHGTLETQYF; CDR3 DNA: TGTGCCAGCAGCGCGGGACACGGAACTTTAGAGACCCAGTACTTC
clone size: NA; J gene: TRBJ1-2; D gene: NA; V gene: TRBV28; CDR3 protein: CASRDLGYGYTF; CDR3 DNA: TGTGCCAGCAGGGATCTGGGCTATGGCTACACCTTC
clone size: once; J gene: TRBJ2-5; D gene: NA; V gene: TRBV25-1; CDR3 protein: CASSEGILQETQYF; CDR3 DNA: TGTGCCAGCAGTGAGGGTATTCTCCAAGAGACCCAGTACTTC
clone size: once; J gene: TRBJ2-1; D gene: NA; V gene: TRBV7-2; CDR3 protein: CASSLGLALPGSYNEQFF; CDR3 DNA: TGTGCCAGCAGCTTGGGGTTAGCTTTACCAGGCTCCTACAATGAGCAGTTCTTC
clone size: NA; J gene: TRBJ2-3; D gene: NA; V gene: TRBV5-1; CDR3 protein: CASSSGPYQTGNTDTQYF; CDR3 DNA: TGCGCCAGCAGCTCGGGACCTTACCAAACCGGGAACACAGATACGCAGTATTTT
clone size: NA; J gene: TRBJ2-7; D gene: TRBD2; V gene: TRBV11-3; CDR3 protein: CASSFGGDSSYEQYF; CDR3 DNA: TGTGCCAGCAGCTTTGGGGGGGACTCCTCCTACGAGCAGTACTTC
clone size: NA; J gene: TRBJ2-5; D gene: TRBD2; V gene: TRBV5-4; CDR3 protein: CASSLHAVSGSETQYF; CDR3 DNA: TGTGCCAGCAGCTTACACGCGGTTAGCGGGTCTGAGACCCAGTACTTC
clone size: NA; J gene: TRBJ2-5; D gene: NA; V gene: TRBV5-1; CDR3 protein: CASSLVGETQYF; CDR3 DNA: TGCGCCAGCAGCCTCGTGGGAGAGACCCAGTACTTC
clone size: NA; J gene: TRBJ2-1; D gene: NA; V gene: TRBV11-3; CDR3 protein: CASSLGYNEQFF; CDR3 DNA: TGTGCCAGCAGCTTAGGGTACAATGAGCAGTTCTTC
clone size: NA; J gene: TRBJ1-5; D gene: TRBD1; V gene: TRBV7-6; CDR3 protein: CASSPGTVQNQPQHF; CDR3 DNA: TGTGCCAGCAGCCCCGGGACAGTACAAAATCAGCCCCAGCATTTT
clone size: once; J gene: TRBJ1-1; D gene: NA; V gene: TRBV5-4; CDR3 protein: CASSIERGGVSEAFF; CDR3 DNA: TGTGCCAGCAGCATAGAGCGAGGAGGGGTGTCTGAAGCTTTCTTT
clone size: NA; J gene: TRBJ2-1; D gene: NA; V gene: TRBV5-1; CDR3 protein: CASRQYADEQFF; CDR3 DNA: TGCGCCAGCCGCCAATACGCGGATGAGCAGTTCTTC
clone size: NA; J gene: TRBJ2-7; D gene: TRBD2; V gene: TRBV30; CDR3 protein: CAWSLTSGSNEQYF; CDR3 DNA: TGTGCCTGGAGTCTGACTAGCGGGAGCAACGAGCAGTACTTC
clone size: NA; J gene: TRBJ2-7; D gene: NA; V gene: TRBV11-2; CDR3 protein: CASSRDFRSSYEQYF; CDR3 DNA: TGTGCCAGCAGCCGGGACTTCAGGAGCTCCTACGAGCAGTACTTC
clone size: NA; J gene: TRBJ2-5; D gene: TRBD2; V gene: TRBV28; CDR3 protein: CASSLAGASIEETQYF; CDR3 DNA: TGTGCCAGCAGTTTAGCGGGAGCGTCAATTGAGGAGACCCAGTACTTC
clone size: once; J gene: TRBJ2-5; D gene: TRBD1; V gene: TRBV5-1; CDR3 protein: CASSSGTAQETQYF; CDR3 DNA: TGCGCCAGCAGCTCGGGGACAGCTCAAGAGACCCAGTACTTC
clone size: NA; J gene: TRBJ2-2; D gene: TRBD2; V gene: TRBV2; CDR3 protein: CASSRLAGGIANTGELFF; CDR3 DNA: TGTGCCAGCAGTAGACTAGCGGGGGGGATCGCGAACACCGGGGAGCTGTTTTTT
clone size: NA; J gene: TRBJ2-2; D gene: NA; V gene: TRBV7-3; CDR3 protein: CASSSRSWTNTGELFF; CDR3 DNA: TGTGCCAGCAGCTCCCGTAGCTGGACCAACACCGGGGAGCTGTTTTTT
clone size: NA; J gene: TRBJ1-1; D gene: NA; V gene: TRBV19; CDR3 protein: CASSIVFGNGEAFF; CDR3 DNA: TGTGCCAGTAGTATCGTTTTCGGGAATGGTGAAGCTTTCTTT
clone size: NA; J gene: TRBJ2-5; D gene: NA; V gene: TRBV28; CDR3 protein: CASSFSAARETQYF; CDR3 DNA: TGTGCCAGCAGTTTTTCAGCGGCTCGGGAGACCCAGTACTTC
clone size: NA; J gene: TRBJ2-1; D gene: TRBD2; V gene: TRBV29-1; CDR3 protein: CSVESGGTSGSFGEQFF; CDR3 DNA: TGCAGCGTTGAGTCAGGAGGGACTAGCGGGAGTTTCGGTGAGCAGTTCTTC
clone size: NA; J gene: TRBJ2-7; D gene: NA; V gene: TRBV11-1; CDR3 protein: CASSFRGNEQYF; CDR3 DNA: TGTGCCAGCAGCTTTAGGGGTAACGAGCAGTACTTC
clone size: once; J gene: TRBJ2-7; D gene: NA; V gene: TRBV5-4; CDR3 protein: CASSLTENYEQYF; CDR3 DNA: TGTGCCAGCAGCTTGACCGAGAACTACGAGCAGTACTTC
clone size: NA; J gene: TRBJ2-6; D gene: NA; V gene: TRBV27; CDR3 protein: CASSRVSGANVLTF; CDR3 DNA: TGTGCCAGCAGCAGGGTGTCTGGGGCCAACGTCCTGACTTTC
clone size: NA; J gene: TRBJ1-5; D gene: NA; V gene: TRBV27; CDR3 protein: CASRSASYRGNQPQHF; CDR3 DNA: TGTGCCAGCAGATCCGCTTCTTACAGGGGCAATCAGCCCCAGCATTTT
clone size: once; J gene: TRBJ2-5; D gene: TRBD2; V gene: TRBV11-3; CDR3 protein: CASSPSGGSGRLSQETQYF; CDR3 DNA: TGTGCCAGCAGCCCCTCTGGGGGCAGCGGGAGGTTATCTCAAGAGACCCAGTACTTC
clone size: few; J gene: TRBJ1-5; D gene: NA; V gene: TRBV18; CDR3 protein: CASSSLSREGQPQHF; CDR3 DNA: TGTGCCAGCTCATCGTTAAGCAGGGAAGGGCAGCCCCAGCATTTT
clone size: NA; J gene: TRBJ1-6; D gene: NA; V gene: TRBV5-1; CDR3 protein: CASSLNNSPLHF; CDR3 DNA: TGCGCCAGCAGCTTGAATAATTCACCCCTCCACTTT
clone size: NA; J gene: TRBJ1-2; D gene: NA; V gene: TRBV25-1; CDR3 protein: CASSESGEGGFSNYGYTF; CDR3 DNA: TGTGCCAGCAGTGAATCAGGAGAGGGGGGATTTTCTAACTATGGCTACACCTTC
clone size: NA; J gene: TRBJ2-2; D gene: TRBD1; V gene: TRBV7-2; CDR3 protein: CASSPGQGRGELFF; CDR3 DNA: TGTGCCAGCAGCCCTGGACAGGGGAGAGGGGAGCTGTTTTTT
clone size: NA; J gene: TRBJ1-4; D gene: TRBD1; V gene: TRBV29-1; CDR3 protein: CSVDTGDNEKLFF; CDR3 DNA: TGCAGCGTGGACACAGGGGATAATGAAAAACTGTTTTTT
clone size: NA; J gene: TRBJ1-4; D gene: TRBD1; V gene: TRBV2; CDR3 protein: CASSTGERELFF; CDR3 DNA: TGTGCCAGCAGTACAGGGGAACGGGAACTGTTTTTT
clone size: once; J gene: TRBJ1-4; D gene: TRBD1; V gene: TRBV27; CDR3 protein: CASSSRQGTHEKLFF; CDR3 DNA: TGTGCCAGCAGTTCCCGACAGGGAACCCATGAAAAACTGTTTTTT
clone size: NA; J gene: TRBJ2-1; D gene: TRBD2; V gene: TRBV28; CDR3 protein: CASRRGGSETGEQFF; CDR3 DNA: TGTGCCAGTCGTCGGGGCGGGAGCGAAACGGGTGAGCAGTTCTTC
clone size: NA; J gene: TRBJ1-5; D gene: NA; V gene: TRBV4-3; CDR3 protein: CASSPTPTGPRVPQHF; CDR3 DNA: TGCGCCAGCAGCCCCACTCCGACCGGACCTCGGGTGCCCCAGCATTTT
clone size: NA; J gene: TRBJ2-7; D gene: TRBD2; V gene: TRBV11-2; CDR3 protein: CASSTLAGVSSYEQYF; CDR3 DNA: TGTGCCAGCAGCACGTTAGCGGGGGTAAGCTCCTACGAGCAGTACTTC
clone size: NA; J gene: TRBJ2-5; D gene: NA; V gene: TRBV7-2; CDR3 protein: CASSLAIGVQETQYF; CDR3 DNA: TGTGCCAGCAGCTTAGCAATTGGGGTACAAGAGACCCAGTACTTC
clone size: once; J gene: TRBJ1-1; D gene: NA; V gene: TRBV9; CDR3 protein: CASSESAGTEAFF; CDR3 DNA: TGTGCCAGCAGCGAAAGCGCGGGAACTGAAGCTTTCTTT